Below, 4 T cell receptor beta chains from the same sample are listed, as sequenced in a study of identical twins. TCRdb re-analysed the 5' RACE reads in MiXCR, keeping a single row per CDR3 protein. The sample includes 350,000 to 500,000 distinct CDR3 sequences, around 20% seen only once; the top ten take about 12%. The sequenced sample was naive T cells sorted from blood. The source of these receptors is a man aged 50 or older in good health.

This chain connects TRBV18 to TRBJ2-5, with 8 bases identical to TRBD2. J lost 0 bases, V lost 1 base, and 4 bases had no gene match. The germline V gene encodes CDR1 KGHSH and CDR2 LQKENI. The CDR3 length is 16 residues. In nucleotides, the CDR3 is TGTGCCAGCTCACCACAGCAGCGGGGGTACCAAGAGACCCAGTACTTC. Its protein product is CASSPQQRGYQETQYF.

This sequence joins TRBV12-3 or TRBV12-4 and TRBJ2-3; 12 bases are a match to TRBD2. This CDR3 is 17 amino acids long. V was clipped by 6 bases and J by 2 bases; unmatched bases: 9. The DNA for the CDR3 is TGTGCCAGCAGAGCCCTACTAGCGGGGGGATCCACAGATACGCAGTATTTT. As protein: CASRALLAGGSTDTQYF.

The table lists this clonotype with many counts. The rearrangement links TRBV18 to TRBJ1-4, with D possibly matching TRBD1 (6 bases). The germline CDR1 and CDR2 sequences are KGHSH and LQKENI. The V and J ends lost 1 base and 7 bases respectively, with 10 bases between them. This CDR3 has 14 amino acids. CDR3 sequence reads: CASSPQQGGEKLFF. DNA of the CDR3: TGTGCCAGCTCACCACAACAGGGAGGTGAAAAACTGTTTTTT.

Many counts were recorded for this clonotype. The chain is built from TRBV11-2 and TRBJ1-3; no reliable D call. V dropped 5 bases and J dropped 0 bases, with 8 bases sitting between them. The germline V gene encodes CDR1 SGHAT and CDR2 FQNNGV. This CDR3 is built from 14 residues. CDR3 sequence reads: CASSRPNSGNTIYF. The CDR3 DNA is TGTGCCAGCAGCCGTCCGAACTCTGGAAACACCATATATTTT.